This passage covers 31 T cell receptor beta chains from one sample sequenced in a study of blood T cell repertoires in COVID-19. The table came from immunoSEQ multiplex PCR; TCRdb's copy has only in-frame clones and leaves some out. This sample has 250,000 to 300,000 clones, with approximately 80% found just once. The sample comprised PBMCs or T cells enriched from blood (not recorded which). The receptors were sampled from a man aged 35-49 years who had been exposed to COVID-19.

The table lists this clone with a few counts. This chain links TRBV5-1 with TRBJ1-4, with a weak D call TRBD1 (5 bases). CDR1 is SGHRS and CDR2 is YFSETQ in the germline V gene. V was trimmed by 0 bases and J by 5 bases, leaving 17 bases between them. The CDR3 extends over 17 amino acids. Written as DNA, the CDR3 is TGCGCCAGCAGCTTGGGACCTGCTACAGGTCTGAATGAAAAACTGTTTTTT. Encoded protein: CASSLGPATGLNEKLFF.

The genes are TRBV12-5 and TRBJ2-2; 14 bases map to TRBD2. The germline V gene encodes CDR1 LGHNT and CDR2 FRNRAP. After removal of 2 bases from V and 0 bases from J, the junction contained 11 bases not matched to a gene. The CDR3 has 21 residues. CDR3 DNA: TGTGCTAGTGGTTTGTCAACGGGGACTAGCGGGAGATCCGCGAACACCGGGGAGCTGTTTTTT. It is translated as CASGLSTGTSGRSANTGELFF.

The chain has TRBV11-3 and TRBJ1-3; tentative D call: TRBD1 (5 bases). The V gene lost 5 bases and the J gene lost 1 base, with 9 bases spanning the gap. CDR1 SGHNT and CDR2 YENEEA come from the germline V gene. The CDR3 runs to 14 residues. The CDR3 region is CASSLTGSGNTIYF. In nucleotides, the CDR3 is TGTGCCAGCAGCCTAACAGGATCTGGAAACACCATATATTTT.

This clone has just one count. This chain joins TRBV10-1 and TRBJ1-5; D gene unclear. Germline CDR1 WNHNN, CDR2 SYGVQD (reference sequence). V gave up 2 bases and J gave up 7 bases, with 9 bases separating them. The CDR3 covers 13 residues. The CDR3 loop reads CASSEGPRQPQHF. The CDR3 nucleotides are TGCGCCAGCAGTGAGGGGCCTCGCCAGCCCCAGCATTTT.

The table lists this clone with a count of one. As DNA, the CDR3 is TGTGCCAGCAGCTTGAGGCGGGAGGTCAGAGGTACAGATACGCAGTATTTT. Translating it yields CASSLRREVRGTDTQYF. The chain carries TRBV7-2 and TRBJ2-3; 8 nucleotides line up with TRBD2. V shed 3 bases, J shed 3 bases, and the junction held 11 bases outside the gene matches. The CDR3 extends over 17 amino acids. The germline V gene encodes CDR1 SGHTA and CDR2 FQGNSA. The complete variable domain, with remaining parts taken from reference TRBV7-2 and TRBJ2-3, reads GAGVSQSPSNKVTEKGKDVELRCDPISGHTALYWYRQSLGQGLEFLIYFQGNSAPDKSGLPSDRFSAERTGGSVSTLTIQRTQQEDSAVYLCASSLRREVRGTDTQYFGPGTRLTVL.

The rearrangement joins TRBV7-6 to TRBJ2-1, with 7 bases identical to TRBD2. The trim removed 5 bases at V and 6 bases at J, leaving 4 bases unmatched. The germline gives CDR1 SGHVS, CDR2 FNYEAQ. The CDR3 is made up of 13 amino acids. The CDR3 here is CASSPLAVNEQFF. DNA of the CDR3: TGTGCCAGCAGCCCGCTAGCGGTCAATGAGCAGTTCTTC.

The chain uses TRBV19 and TRBJ1-3; TRBD1 matches at 7 bases. CDR1 is LNHDA and CDR2 is SQIVND in the germline V gene (reference sequence). After removal of 10 bases from V and 3 bases from J, the junction contained 6 bases not matched to a gene. The CDR3 extends over 13 amino acids. The CDR3 DNA is TGTGCCACCACGGGACAGATTGGAAACACCATATATTTT. This translates into CATTGQIGNTIYF.

Written as DNA, the CDR3 is TGTGCCAGCAGCCCAGACAGGGCCCCCTACTACGAGCAGTACTTC. The encoded protein is CASSPDRAPYYEQYF. This chain uses TRBV11-2 with TRBJ2-7; 7 nucleotides agree with TRBD1. The length of the CDR3 is 15 residues. Germline V gives CDR1 SGHAT, CDR2 FQNNGV. With V trimmed by 5 bases and J by 3 bases, 10 bases remained unmatched.

Remarks on this clone: Sequence at one end of the junction differs from germline and may be a read error. This chain links TRBV7-7 with TRBJ1-3; D may be TRBD1 (6 bases). The germline gives CDR1 SSHAT, CDR2 FNYEAQ (reference sequence). The CDR3 is 16 residues long. The CDR3 DNA sequence: TGTGCTAGCAGCCCGACACCGGACAGTCGAGAAAACACCATATATTTT. Translated, it gives CASSPTPDSRENTIYF.

This clone appeared a few times. V and J are TRBV30 and TRBJ2-7; possibly TRBD2 for D (6 bases). The CDR3 consists of 12 residues. Germline values: CDR1 GTSNPN, CDR2 SVGIG (reference sequence). Trimming left V 2 bases short and J 4 bases short, with 9 bases between. CDR3 DNA: TGTGCCTGGAGTTCTAGCGCTTACGAGCAGTACTTC. Amino acid sequence: CAWSSSAYEQYF.

V gene TRBV30 combines with J gene TRBJ1-5; D is possibly TRBD1 (6 bases). This CDR3 spans 14 amino acids. V was cut by 1 base and J by 6 bases, with 13 bases left in between. In germline, CDR1 is GTSNPN, CDR2 SVGIG (reference sequence). CDR3 sequence reads: CAWSDTGWVQPQHF. CDR3 DNA sequence: TGTGCCTGGAGTGACACAGGGTGGGTTCAGCCCCAGCATTTT.

CDR3 bases: TGTGCCAGCAGCCTCGAGGGGGCCTATGGCTACACCTTC. Residues: CASSLEGAYGYTF. The V and J genes are TRBV5-4 and TRBJ1-2, with 7 bases aligning to TRBD1. Germline trimming cut 4 bases from V and 4 bases from J; bases unmatched to any gene: 4. CDR3 length equals 13 residues. CDR1 is SGHNT, CDR2 YYREEE, per germline (reference sequence). Complete variable domain (other parts from reference TRBV5-4 and TRBJ1-2): ETGVTQSPTHLIKTRGQQVTLRCSSQSGHNTVSWYQQALGQGPQFIFQYYREEENGRGNFPPRFSGLQFPNYSSELNVNALELDDSALYLCASSLEGAYGYTFGSGTRLTVV.

This sequence joins TRBV9 and TRBJ2-3, with 10 bases lining up with TRBD2. Germline CDR1 SGDLS, CDR2 YYNGEE. Trimming cost V 3 bases and J 0 bases; bases outside gene matches: 19. This CDR3 is built from 21 residues. CDR3 residues: CASSASLPGVSGRTSTDTQYF. CDR3 in DNA: TGTGCCAGCAGCGCCTCCCTTCCCGGGGTTAGCGGGAGGACTAGCACAGATACGCAGTATTTT. The entire variable domain, with the rest obtained from reference TRBV9 and TRBJ2-3, is as follows: DSGVTQTPKHLITATGQRVTLRCSPRSGDLSVYWYQQSLDQGLQFLIQYYNGEERAKGNILERFSAQQFPDLHSELNLSSLELGDSALYFCASSASLPGVSGRTSTDTQYFGPGTRLTVL.

The chain carries TRBV5-1 and TRBJ2-2, with 9 bases identical to TRBD2. Trimming took 4 bases from V and 1 from J; bases not matched to a gene: 5. The germline V gene has CDR1 SGHRS and CDR2 YFSETQ. This CDR3 region has 16 residues. The CDR3 region has the DNA TGCGCCAGCAGCCCCGGGACTAGCAGGAACACCGGGGAGCTGTTTTTT. Translation gives CASSPGTSRNTGELFF.

This clone was seen more than once but under ten times. Other DNA sequences from this sample encode an identical CDR3 as well. V gene TRBV7-6 combines with J gene TRBJ2-1; D is possibly TRBD2 (6 bases). This CDR3 spans 15 amino acids. Germline CDR1 SGHVS, CDR2 FNYEAQ. Trimming left V 1 base short and J 2 bases short, with 9 bases between. CDR3 nucleotides: TGTGCCAGCAGCTTAGGCGGGACGACCTACAATGAGCAGTTCTTC. Protein product: CASSLGGTTYNEQFF.

The chain joins TRBV28 to TRBJ1-2, with 8 bases matching TRBD1. J gave up 6 bases and V 4 bases, and 19 bases lay outside the gene matches. The CDR3 runs 18 residues. Germline assignment: CDR1 MDHEN and CDR2 SYDVKM. The CDR3 DNA reads TGTGCCAGCAGTTCCCCGACACCCCCAGGGGGCGCCGGGGATGGCTACACCTTC. It is translated as CASSSPTPPGGAGDGYTF.

This clone was seen only once. The chain is built from TRBV19 and TRBJ1-6; tentatively, D is TRBD1 (5 bases). The V and J ends lost 6 bases and 5 bases respectively, with 14 bases between them. Germline CDR1 reads LNHDA; CDR2 reads SQIVND (reference sequence). CDR3 length equals 15 residues. CDR3 sequence: CASRGLTGDNSPLHF. In nucleotides, the CDR3 is TGTGCCAGTAGGGGTCTAACAGGAGATAATTCACCCCTCCACTTT.

The chain carries TRBV11-3 and TRBJ1-2, with D possibly TRBD1 on 5 matching bases. Trimming shortened V by 1 base and J by 2 bases, and 14 bases separated the two germline ends. Germline CDR1 and CDR2: SGHNT and YENEEA. CDR3 length equals 16 residues. The CDR3 reads CASSLGPPTANYGYTF. Written as DNA, the CDR3 is TGTGCCAGCAGCTTAGGTCCCCCGACAGCCAACTATGGCTACACCTTC.

This chain connects TRBV6-1 to TRBJ1-1; D unresolved. Germline CDR1 reads MNHNS; CDR2 reads SASEGT. V lost 6 bases to trimming and J lost 1 base, with 9 bases between them. This CDR3 contains 13 residues. CDR3 nucleotides: TGTGCCAGCAGACGACTACAGAACACTGAAGCTTTCTTT. Protein sequence: CASRRLQNTEAFF.

The V and J genes are TRBV6-5 and TRBJ1-2; D remains ambiguous. V dropped 4 bases and J dropped 7 bases, with 19 bases sitting between them. Per germline, CDR1 MNHEY and CDR2 SVGAGI. The CDR3 contains 15 residues. The CDR3 is CASSSTEGLLRGYTF. CDR3 DNA sequence: TGTGCCAGCAGTTCGACCGAGGGCCTTCTTCGTGGCTACACCTTC.

This clone was observed a few times. V and J are TRBV5-1 and TRBJ2-7; possibly TRBD1 for D (7 bases). Germline loops: CDR1 SGHRS, CDR2 YFSETQ. V was clipped by 7 bases and J by 3 bases, with 29 bases between them. The CDR3 has 18 residues. CDR3 region: CASSLRGGTGQRNYEQYF. The DNA for the CDR3 is TGCGCCAGCTCTTTGCGAGGGGGGACGGGACAGAGAAACTACGAGCAGTACTTC.

The V call is TRBV6-4, the J call TRBJ2-1; 8 bases fit TRBD2. The germline V gene has CDR1 MRHNA and CDR2 SNTAGT. This CDR3 spans 12 amino acids. Losses at the gene ends were 8 bases for V and 15 bases for J; bases not matched to a gene: 12. The CDR3 nucleotides are TGTGCCAGCCTGGCAGCGGGAGATTGGTGGTTCTTC. Protein product: CASLAAGDWWFF.

This clone was observed a handful of times. The chain is built from TRBV7-9 and TRBJ1-4, with a weak D call TRBD1 (6 bases). The CDR3 is 14 amino acids. Germline CDR1 SEHNR, CDR2 FQNEAQ (reference sequence). Deletions cut 5 bases from V and 4 bases from J, with 11 bases between. Here the CDR3 reads CASSLRTDNEKLFF. The CDR3 DNA follows: TGTGCCAGCAGCCTAAGGACAGATAATGAAAAACTGTTTTTT. Variable domain in full (rest from reference TRBV7-9 and TRBJ1-4): DTGVSQNPRHKITKRGQNVTFRCDPISEHNRLYWYRQTLGQGPEFLTYFQNEAQLEKSRLLSDRFSAERPKGSFSTLEIQRTEQGDSAMYLCASSLRTDNEKLFFGSGTQLSVL.

V is TRBV18 and J is TRBJ2-1, with 9 bases that match TRBD2. The germline V gene has CDR1 KGHSH and CDR2 LQKENI. The CDR3 spans 15 residues. J gave up 3 bases and V 2 bases, and 2 bases lay outside the gene matches. CDR3: CASSPLAGDYNEQFF. The CDR3, as DNA: TGTGCCAGCTCACCATTAGCGGGAGACTACAATGAGCAGTTCTTC.

The genes are TRBV6-5 and TRBJ2-7, with TRBD2 matching over 8 bases. The CDR3 totals 14 residues. V gave up 6 bases and J gave up 6 bases; unmatched junction bases: 10. Germline assignment: CDR1 MNHEY and CDR2 SVGAGI. Written as DNA, the CDR3 is TGTGCCAGCAGCAAAGCGGGAGTTATCTTCGAGCAGTACTTC. Its protein is CASSKAGVIFEQYF.

The J gene is TRBJ1-4, the V gene TRBV30; 7 bases match TRBD1. V shed 0 bases and J 5 bases; nucleotides not matched to a gene: 6. From germline, CDR1 is GTSNPN and CDR2 SVGIG (reference sequence). This CDR3 contains 15 residues. CDR3 region: CAWSVLYRGNEKLFF. The CDR3 DNA is TGTGCCTGGAGTGTACTATACAGGGGAAATGAAAAACTGTTTTTT.

This clone has a single count. V usage is TRBV27 and J usage is TRBJ1-2; the match to TRBD1 covers 8 bases. V trimming: 6 bases; J trimming: 7 bases; junction bases outside the gene matches: 10. This CDR3 region has 14 residues. CDR1 and CDR2 (germline): MNHEY, SMNVEV (reference sequence). The CDR3 bases are TGTGCCAGCAGGGTGTCCACAGGGGGGGGTGGCTACACCTTC. The encoded protein is CASRVSTGGGGYTF.

Written as DNA, the CDR3 is TGTGCCAGCAGCTGGGGCAGGGGTGGCAATGAGCAGTTCTTC. Translating gives CASSWGRGGNEQFF. V gene TRBV11-2 combines with J gene TRBJ2-1, with D possibly TRBD1 on 6 matching bases. The CDR3 covers 14 residues. CDR1 and CDR2 (germline): SGHAT, FQNNGV. Between the trimmed V and J ends, which lost 4 bases and 6 bases, there was a span of 13 bases.

This chain joins TRBV2 and TRBJ1-2; D unclear. The V gene lost 6 bases and the J gene lost 4 bases, with 15 bases spanning the gap. The germline V gene encodes CDR1 SNHLY and CDR2 FYNNEI. The CDR3 length is 14 residues. As DNA, the CDR3 is TGTGCCAGCAGGAATGCGGGGAACACCTATGGCTACACCTTC. It translates to CASRNAGNTYGYTF.

The chain couples TRBV4-2 to TRBJ2-5; 7 bases map to TRBD2. Germline V gene data show CDR1 as LGHNA and CDR2 as YNFKEQ. Trimming cost V 1 base and J 2 bases; bases outside gene matches: 10. The CDR3 has 17 residues. Here the CDR3 reads CASSQGEGTSAQETQYF. DNA of the CDR3: TGTGCCAGCAGCCAAGGGGAGGGCACTAGCGCGCAAGAGACCCAGTACTTC.

This clone was seen just once. The chain uses TRBV5-4 and TRBJ1-6; TRBD1 is a possible D gene (5 bases). The CDR3 totals 14 residues. CDR1 SGHNT and CDR2 YYREEE come from the germline V gene (reference sequence). V lost 3 bases to trimming and J lost 6 bases, with 10 bases between them. The CDR3 region is CASSSGGSNSPLHF. The CDR3 DNA reads TGTGCCAGCAGCTCCGGGGGATCTAATTCACCCCTCCACTTT.